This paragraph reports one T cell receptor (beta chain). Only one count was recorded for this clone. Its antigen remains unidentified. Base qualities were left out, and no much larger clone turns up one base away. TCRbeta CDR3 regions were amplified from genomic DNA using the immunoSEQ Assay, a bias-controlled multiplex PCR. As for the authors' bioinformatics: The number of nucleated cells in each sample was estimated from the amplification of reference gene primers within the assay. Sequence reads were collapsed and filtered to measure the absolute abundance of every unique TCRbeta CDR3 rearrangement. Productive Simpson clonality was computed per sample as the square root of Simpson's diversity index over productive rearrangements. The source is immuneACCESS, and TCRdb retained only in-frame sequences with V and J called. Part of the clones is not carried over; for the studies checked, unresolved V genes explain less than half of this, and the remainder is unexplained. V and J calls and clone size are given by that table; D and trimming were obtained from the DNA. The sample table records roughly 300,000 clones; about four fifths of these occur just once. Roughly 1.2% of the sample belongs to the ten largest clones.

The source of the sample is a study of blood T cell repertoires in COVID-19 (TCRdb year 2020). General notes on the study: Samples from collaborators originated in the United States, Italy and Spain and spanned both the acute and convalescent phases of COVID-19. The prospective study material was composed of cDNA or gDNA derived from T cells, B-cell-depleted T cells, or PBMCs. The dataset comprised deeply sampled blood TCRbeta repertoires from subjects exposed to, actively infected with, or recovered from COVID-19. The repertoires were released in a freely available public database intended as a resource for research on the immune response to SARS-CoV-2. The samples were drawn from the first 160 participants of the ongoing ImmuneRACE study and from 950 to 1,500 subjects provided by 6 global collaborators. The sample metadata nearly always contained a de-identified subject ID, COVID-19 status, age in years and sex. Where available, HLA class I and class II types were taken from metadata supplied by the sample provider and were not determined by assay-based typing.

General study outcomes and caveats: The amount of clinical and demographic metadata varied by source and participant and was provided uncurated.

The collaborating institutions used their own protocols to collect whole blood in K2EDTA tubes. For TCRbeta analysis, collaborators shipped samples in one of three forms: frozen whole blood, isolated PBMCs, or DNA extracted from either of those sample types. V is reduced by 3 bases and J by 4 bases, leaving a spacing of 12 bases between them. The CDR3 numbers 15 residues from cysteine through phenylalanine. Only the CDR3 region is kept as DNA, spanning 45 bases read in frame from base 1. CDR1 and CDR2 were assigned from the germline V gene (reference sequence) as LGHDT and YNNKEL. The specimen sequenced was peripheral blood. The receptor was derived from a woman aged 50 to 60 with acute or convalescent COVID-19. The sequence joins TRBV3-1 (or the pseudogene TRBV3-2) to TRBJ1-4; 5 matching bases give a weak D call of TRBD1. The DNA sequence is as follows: TGTGCCAGCAGCCAGGGGACTTGGGATAATGAAAAACTGTTTTTT. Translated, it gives CASSQGTWDNEKLFF.